Below are 6 T cell receptor beta chains sequenced from a single sample in a study of OX40 agonist ivuxolimab in advanced cancers. Libraries were prepared by immunoSEQ multiplex PCR; TCRdb keeps only in-frame clonotypes and omits some of them. Here the sample spans 65,000 to 70,000 clones, approximately 90% being singletons. This specimen consisted of CD4+ or CD8+ T cells sorted from blood, obtained in a trial of the OX40 agonist ivuxolimab. The receptors here all came from an adult with an advanced solid tumor such as melanoma, head and neck, liver or kidney cancer.

The DNA for the CDR3 is TGTGCCAGCAGCCCATTTGGGGGAAACACAGATACGCAGTATTTT. Amino acids: CASSPFGGNTDTQYF. The V and J genes are TRBV7-3 and TRBJ2-3; D may match TRBD1 or TRBD2 (5 bases each). Trimming took 5 bases from V and 2 from J, leaving 14 bases between them. The CDR3 extends over 15 amino acids. Germline V lookup: CDR1 SGHTA, CDR2 FQGTGA.

This chain links TRBV2 with TRBJ2-1; TRBD2 agrees at 12 bases. After removal of 7 bases from V and 9 bases from J, the junction contained 10 bases not matched to a gene. The germline V gene has CDR1 SNHLY and CDR2 FYNNEI. CDR3 size: 15 residues. DNA for the CDR3: TGTGCCAGCAAGGACCTAGCGGGAGGGCAGGCTGAGCAGTTCTTC. This codes for CASKDLAGGQAEQFF.

This chain links TRBV5-6 with TRBJ2-3; 16 bases line up with TRBD2. The CDR3 covers 16 residues. Losses at the gene ends were 4 bases for V and 4 bases for J; bases not matched to a gene: 3. Germline V gene sequence: CDR1 SGHDT, CDR2 YYEEEE. CDR3 in amino acids: CASSRGTSGRADTQYF. DNA of the CDR3: TGTGCCAGCAGCAGGGGGACTAGCGGGAGGGCAGATACGCAGTATTTT.

The chain links TRBV9 to TRBJ1-1, with unresolved D. Germline-derived CDR1 and CDR2 are SGDLS and YYNGEE. The ends were cut back, 0 bases at V and 1 base at J, with 4 bases in the middle. The CDR3 is made up of 13 amino acids. The CDR3 reads CASSVVSNTEAFF. The CDR3 nucleotides are TGTGCCAGCAGCGTAGTGTCGAACACTGAAGCTTTCTTT.

The chain joins TRBV5-6 to TRBJ1-1, with D possibly TRBD1 on 5 matching bases. Trimming left V 0 bases short and J 5 bases short, with 11 bases between. The CDR3 has 14 amino acids. Germline CDR1 and CDR2: SGHDT and YYEEEE. The CDR3 loop is CASSLVGRETEAFF. DNA for the CDR3: TGTGCCAGCAGCTTGGTCGGCAGGGAAACTGAAGCTTTCTTT.

The chain joins TRBV18 to TRBJ1-5; the D gene is possibly TRBD1 (5 bases). Germline V CDR1 and CDR2: KGHSH, LQKENI. The CDR3 has 14 amino acids. Trimming took off 2 bases at V and 5 bases at J, with 10 bases between the two ends. As DNA, the CDR3 is TGTGCCAGCTCACCAAGTGGGGGGGATCAGCCCCAGCATTTT. Residues: CASSPSGGDQPQHF.